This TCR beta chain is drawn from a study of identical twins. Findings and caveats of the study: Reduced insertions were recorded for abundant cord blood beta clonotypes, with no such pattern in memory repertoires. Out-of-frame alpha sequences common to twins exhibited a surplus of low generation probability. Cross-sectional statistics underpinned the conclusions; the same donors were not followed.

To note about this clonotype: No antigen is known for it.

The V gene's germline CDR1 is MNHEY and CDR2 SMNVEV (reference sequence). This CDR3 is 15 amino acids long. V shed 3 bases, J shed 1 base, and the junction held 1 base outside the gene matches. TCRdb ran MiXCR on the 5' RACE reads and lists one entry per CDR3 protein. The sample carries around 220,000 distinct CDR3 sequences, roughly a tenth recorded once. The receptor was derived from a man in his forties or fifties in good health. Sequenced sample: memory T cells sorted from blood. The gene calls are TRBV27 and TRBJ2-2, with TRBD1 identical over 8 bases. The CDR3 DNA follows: TGTGCCAGCAGTTTCGGACAGGGGAACACCGGGGAGCTGTTTTTT. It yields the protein CASSFGQGNTGELFF.